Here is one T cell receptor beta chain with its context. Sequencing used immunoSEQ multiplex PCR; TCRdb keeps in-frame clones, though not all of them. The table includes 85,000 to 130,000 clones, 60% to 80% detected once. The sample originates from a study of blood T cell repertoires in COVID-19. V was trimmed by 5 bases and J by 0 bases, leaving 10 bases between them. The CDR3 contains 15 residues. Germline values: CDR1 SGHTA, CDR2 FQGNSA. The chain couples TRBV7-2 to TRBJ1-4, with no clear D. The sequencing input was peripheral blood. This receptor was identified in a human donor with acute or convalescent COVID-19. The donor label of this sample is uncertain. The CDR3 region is CASSDEGTTNEKLFF. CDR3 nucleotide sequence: TGTGCCAGCAGCGATGAGGGAACAACTAATGAAAAACTGTTTTTT.